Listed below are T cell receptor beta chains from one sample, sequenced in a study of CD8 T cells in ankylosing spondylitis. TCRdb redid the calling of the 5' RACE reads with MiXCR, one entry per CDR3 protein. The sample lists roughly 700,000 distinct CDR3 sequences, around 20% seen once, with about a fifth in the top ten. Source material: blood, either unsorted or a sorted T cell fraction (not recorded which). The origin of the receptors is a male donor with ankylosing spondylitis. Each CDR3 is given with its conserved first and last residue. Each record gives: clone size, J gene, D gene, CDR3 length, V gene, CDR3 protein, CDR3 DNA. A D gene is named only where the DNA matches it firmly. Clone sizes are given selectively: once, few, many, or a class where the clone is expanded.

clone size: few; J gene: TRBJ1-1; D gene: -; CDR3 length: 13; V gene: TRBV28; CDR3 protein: CASTEGGNTEAFF; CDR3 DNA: TGTGCCAGCACCGAGGGGGGGAACACTGAAGCTTTCTTT
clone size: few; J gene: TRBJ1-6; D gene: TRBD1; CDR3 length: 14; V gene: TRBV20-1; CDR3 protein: CSARRQGFNSPLHF; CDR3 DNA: TGCAGTGCAAGACGACAGGGATTTAATTCACCCCTCCACTTT
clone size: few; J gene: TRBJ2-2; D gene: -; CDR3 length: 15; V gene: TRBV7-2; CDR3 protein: CASSSRTLNTGELFF; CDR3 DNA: TGTGCCAGCAGCTCCCGGACATTGAACACCGGGGAGCTGTTTTTT
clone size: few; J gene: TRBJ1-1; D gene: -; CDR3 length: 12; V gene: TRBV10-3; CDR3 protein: CAISEAPTEAFF; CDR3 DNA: TGTGCCATCAGTGAGGCCCCCACTGAAGCTTTCTTT
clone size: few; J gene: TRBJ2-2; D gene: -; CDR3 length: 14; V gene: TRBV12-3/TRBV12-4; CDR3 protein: CASSPVGWTGELFF; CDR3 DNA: TGTGCCAGCAGTCCCGTCGGATGGACCGGGGAGCTGTTTTTT
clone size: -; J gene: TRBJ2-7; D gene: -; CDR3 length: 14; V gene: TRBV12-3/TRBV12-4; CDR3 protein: CASRLGGAAYEQYF; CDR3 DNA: TGTGCCAGCAGACTGGGGGGCGCAGCCTACGAGCAGTACTTC
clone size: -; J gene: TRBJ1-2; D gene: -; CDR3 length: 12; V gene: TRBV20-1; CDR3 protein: CSAPRGDSGYTF; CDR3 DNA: TGCAGTGCCCCGAGGGGTGACAGTGGCTACACCTTC
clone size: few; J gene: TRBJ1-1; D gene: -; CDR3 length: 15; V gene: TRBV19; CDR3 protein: CASKPSDRANTEAFF; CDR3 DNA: TGTGCCAGTAAACCCTCGGACAGAGCGAACACTGAAGCTTTCTTT
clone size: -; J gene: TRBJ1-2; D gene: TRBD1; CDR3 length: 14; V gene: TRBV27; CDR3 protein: CATLRTGTNYGYTF; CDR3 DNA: TGTGCCACCCTACGGACAGGGACTAACTATGGCTACACCTTC
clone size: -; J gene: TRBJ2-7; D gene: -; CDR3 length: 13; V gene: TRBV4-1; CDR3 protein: CASSQGGTVEQYF; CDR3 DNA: TGCGCCAGCAGCCAAGGCGGGACCGTCGAGCAGTACTTC
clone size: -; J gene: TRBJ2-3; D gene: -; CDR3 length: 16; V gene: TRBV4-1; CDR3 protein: CASSPLGLSGPDTQYF; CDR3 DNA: TGCGCCAGCAGCCCCTTGGGGCTTTCCGGCCCAGATACGCAGTATTTT
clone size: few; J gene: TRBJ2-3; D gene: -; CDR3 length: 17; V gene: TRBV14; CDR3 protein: CASSQDDNLEYTDTQYF; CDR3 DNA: TGTGCCAGCAGCCAAGACGACAATCTAGAATACACAGATACGCAGTATTTT
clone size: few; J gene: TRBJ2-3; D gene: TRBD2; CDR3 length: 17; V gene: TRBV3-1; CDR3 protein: CASSRLGTSGSRDTQYF; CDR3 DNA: TGTGCCAGCAGCCGATTAGGGACTAGCGGGAGTAGAGATACGCAGTATTTT
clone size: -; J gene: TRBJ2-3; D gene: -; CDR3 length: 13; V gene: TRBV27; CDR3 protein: CASSSSMTDTQYF; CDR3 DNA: TGTGCCAGCAGTTCAAGCATGACAGATACGCAGTATTTT
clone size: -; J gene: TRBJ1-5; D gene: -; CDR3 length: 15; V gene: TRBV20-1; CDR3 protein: CSAGEGGGGNQPQHF; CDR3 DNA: TGCAGTGCGGGCGAGGGAGGTGGGGGCAATCAGCCCCAGCATTTT
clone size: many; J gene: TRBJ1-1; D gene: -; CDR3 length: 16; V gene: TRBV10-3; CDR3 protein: CAISETPGRERTEAFF; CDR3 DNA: TGTGCCATCAGTGAGACACCGGGACGGGAACGGACTGAAGCTTTCTTT
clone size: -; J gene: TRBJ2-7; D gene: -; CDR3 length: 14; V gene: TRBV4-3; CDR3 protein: CASSQDPFMAEQYF; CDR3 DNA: TGCGCCAGCAGCCAAGACCCGTTTATGGCCGAGCAGTACTTC
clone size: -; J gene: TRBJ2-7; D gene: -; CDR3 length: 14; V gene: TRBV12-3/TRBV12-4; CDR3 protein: CASSPGPDTYEQYF; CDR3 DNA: TGTGCCAGCAGCCCCGGTCCGGACACCTACGAGCAGTACTTC
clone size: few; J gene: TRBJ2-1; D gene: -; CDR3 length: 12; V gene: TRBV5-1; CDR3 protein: CASSDQGNEQFF; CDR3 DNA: TGCGCCAGCAGCGACCAGGGGAATGAGCAGTTCTTC
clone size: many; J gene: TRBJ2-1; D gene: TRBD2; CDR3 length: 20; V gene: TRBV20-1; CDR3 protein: CSAREGVLAGVPSSYNEQFF; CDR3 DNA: TGCAGTGCTAGAGAGGGGGTACTAGCGGGGGTCCCTAGCTCCTACAATGAGCAGTTCTTC
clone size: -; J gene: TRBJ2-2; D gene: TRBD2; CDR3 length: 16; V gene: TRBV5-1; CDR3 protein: CASSVVAGGSTGELFF; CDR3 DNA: TGCGCCAGCAGCGTGGTAGCGGGGGGATCCACCGGGGAGCTGTTTTTT
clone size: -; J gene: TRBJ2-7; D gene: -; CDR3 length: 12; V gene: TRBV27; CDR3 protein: CASSRPRGEQYF; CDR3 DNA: TGTGCCAGCAGCCGTCCCCGAGGCGAGCAGTACTTC
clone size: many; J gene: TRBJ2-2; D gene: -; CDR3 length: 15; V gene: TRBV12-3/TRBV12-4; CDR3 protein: CASSLTGTGAGELFF; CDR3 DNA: TGTGCCAGCAGTTTGACGGGGACTGGGGCCGGGGAGCTGTTTTTT
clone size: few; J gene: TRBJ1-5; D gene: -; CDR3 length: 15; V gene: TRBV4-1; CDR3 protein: CASSQEDRSNQPQHF; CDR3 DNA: TGCGCCAGCAGCCAAGAAGACAGAAGCAATCAGCCCCAGCATTTT
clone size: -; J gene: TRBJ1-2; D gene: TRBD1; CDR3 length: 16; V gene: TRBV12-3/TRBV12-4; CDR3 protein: CASSLPGTGSLYGYTF; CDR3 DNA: TGTGCCAGCAGCTTGCCTGGGACAGGGTCTCTTTATGGCTACACCTTC
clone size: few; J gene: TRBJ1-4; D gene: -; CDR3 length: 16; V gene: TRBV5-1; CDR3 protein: CASRAREGEPNEKLFF; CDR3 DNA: TGCGCCAGCAGAGCGCGAGAAGGGGAACCCAATGAAAAACTGTTTTTT
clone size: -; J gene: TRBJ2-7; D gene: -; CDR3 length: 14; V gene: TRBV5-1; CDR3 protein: CASSLWGADYVQYF; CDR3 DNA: TGCGCCAGCAGCTTATGGGGGGCCGACTACGTGCAGTACTTC
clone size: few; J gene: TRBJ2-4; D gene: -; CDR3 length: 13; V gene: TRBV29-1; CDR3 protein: CSALDSTGSTQYF; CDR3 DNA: TGCAGCGCCCTGGACAGCACGGGGAGCACTCAGTACTTC
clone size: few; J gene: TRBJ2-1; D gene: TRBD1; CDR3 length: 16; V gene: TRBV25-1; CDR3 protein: CASSGWTGEIWTEQFF; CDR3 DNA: TGTGCCAGCAGTGGATGGACAGGGGAGATCTGGACTGAGCAGTTCTTC
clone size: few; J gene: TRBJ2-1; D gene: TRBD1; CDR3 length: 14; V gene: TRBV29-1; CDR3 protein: CSVTQGAAYNEQFF; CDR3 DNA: TGCAGCGTCACCCAGGGGGCGGCCTACAATGAGCAGTTCTTC
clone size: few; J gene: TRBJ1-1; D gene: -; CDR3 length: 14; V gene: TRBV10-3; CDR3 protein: CAISGDRMNTEAFF; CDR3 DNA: TGTGCCATCAGTGGTGATCGGATGAACACTGAAGCTTTCTTT
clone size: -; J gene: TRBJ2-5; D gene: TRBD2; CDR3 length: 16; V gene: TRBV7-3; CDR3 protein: CASSLSPGAGVETQYF; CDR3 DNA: TGTGCCAGCAGCTTAAGCCCAGGAGCGGGGGTTGAGACCCAGTACTTC
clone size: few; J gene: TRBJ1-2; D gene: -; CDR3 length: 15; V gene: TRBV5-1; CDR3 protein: CASSLEGPLNYGYTF; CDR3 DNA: TGCGCCAGCAGCTTAGAGGGTCCCCTTAACTATGGCTACACCTTC
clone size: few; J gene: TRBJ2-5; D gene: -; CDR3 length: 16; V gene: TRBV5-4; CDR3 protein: CASSPKSSRTQETQYF; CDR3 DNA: TGTGCCAGCAGCCCGAAATCTTCTAGAACGCAAGAGACCCAGTACTTC
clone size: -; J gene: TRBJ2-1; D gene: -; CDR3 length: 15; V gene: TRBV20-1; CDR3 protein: CSQARRAVKENEQFF; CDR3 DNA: TGCAGTCAGGCCCGGCGAGCGGTCAAGGAGAATGAGCAGTTCTTC
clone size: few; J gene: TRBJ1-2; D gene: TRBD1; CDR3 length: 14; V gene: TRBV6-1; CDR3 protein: CASRTDRGGYGYTF; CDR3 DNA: TGTGCCAGCAGAACGGACAGGGGGGGCTATGGCTACACCTTC
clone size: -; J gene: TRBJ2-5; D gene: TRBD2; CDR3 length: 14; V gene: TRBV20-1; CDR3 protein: CSARTSGRGETQYF; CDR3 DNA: TGCAGTGCTCGGACTAGCGGGAGAGGAGAGACCCAGTACTTC
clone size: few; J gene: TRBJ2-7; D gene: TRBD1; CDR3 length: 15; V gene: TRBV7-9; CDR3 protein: CASSYRDSGTYEQYF; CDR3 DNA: TGTGCCAGCAGCTACCGGGACAGTGGGACCTACGAGCAGTACTTC
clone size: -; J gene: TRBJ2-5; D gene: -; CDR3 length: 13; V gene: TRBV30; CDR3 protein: CAWRRRSQETQYF; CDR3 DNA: TGTGCCTGGAGGCGACGGTCCCAAGAGACCCAGTACTTC
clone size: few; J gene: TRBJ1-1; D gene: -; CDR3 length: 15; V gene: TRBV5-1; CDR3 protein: CASSPAGGENTEAFF; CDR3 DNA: TGCGCCAGCAGCCCGGCCGGGGGCGAGAACACTGAAGCTTTCTTT